The present TCR beta chain was sequenced within a study of CD8 T cells in Susac syndrome. CDR3 length equals 12 residues. V gave up 0 bases and J gave up 7 bases, with 7 bases separating them. Looked up from germline, CDR1 is SEHNR and CDR2 is FQNEAQ (reference sequence). RNA totalling roughly 0.5 to 1 ug underwent reverse transcription with random hexamers. It was immunoSEQ multiplex PCR that amplified TCR beta CDR3 across 54 Vbeta and 13 Jbeta. TCRdb re-called the immunoSEQ multiplex PCR reads through MiXCR, storing one row per CDR3 protein. The repertoire holds roughly 140,000 distinct CDR3 sequences, with nearly 97% as singletons. The multiple sclerosis control group comprised treatment-naive patients with stable or active relapsing-remitting disease.

Input material: CD8+ T cells from PBMCs. The clonotype originates from a human donor with multiple sclerosis. The chain uses TRBV7-9 and TRBJ2-7; TRBD2 might be the D (5 bases). As DNA, the CDR3 is TGTGCCAGCAGCTTAGCGACGGGGGAGCAGTACTTC. It yields the protein CASSLATGEQYF. The variable domain in full, with the rest retrieved from reference TRBV7-9 and TRBJ2-7, is DTGVSQNPRHKITKRGQNVTFRCDPISEHNRLYWYRQTLGQGPEFLTYFQNEAQLEKSRLLSDRFSAERPKGSFSTLEIQRTEQGDSAMYLCASSLATGEQYFGPGTRLTVT.